The 18 T cell receptor beta chains below all came from one sample that was sequenced in a study of T cell changes during pregnancy in multiple sclerosis. The protocol was immunoSEQ multiplex PCR, while the TCRdb copy is restricted to in-frame clones and leaves out a portion. The sample yields about 79,000 clones, around nine tenths seen once. This sample comprised CD4+ T cells from peripheral blood mononuclear cells, obtained in the second trimester of pregnancy. The receptor source for this set is a female donor with multiple sclerosis, enrolled in a pregnancy study.

The rearrangement links TRBV11-3 to TRBJ2-1; 10 bases match TRBD2. The CDR3 sequence is 16 residues long. V gave up 3 bases and J gave up 4 bases; unmatched junction bases: 6. CDR1 is SGHNT, CDR2 YENEEA, per germline. The CDR3 region is CASSFVLAGRYNEQFF. Written as DNA, the CDR3 is TGTGCCAGCAGCTTCGTACTAGCGGGGAGGTACAATGAGCAGTTCTTC. The variable domain in full, completed from reference TRBV11-3 and TRBJ2-1, reads EAGVVQSPRYKIIEKKQPVAFWCNPISGHNTLYWYLQNLGQGPELLIRYENEEAVDDSQLPKDRFSAERLKGVDSTLKIQPAELGDSAVYLCASSFVLAGRYNEQFFGPGTRLTVL.

The V and J genes are TRBV10-2 and TRBJ2-1; possible D gene TRBD2, 6 bases. This CDR3 has 15 amino acids. With 6 bases removed from V and 2 bases from J, the gap between germline ends came to 14 bases. Germline V lookup: CDR1 WSHSY, CDR2 SAAADI. In DNA form, the CDR3 reads TGCGCCAGCAGCAGACAACGGAGGGCCTACAATGAGCAGTTCTTC. Protein product: CASSRQRRAYNEQFF.

V gene TRBV7-9 combines with J gene TRBJ2-3; 8 bases map to TRBD2. The CDR3 sequence is 16 residues long. Trimming at V came to 5 bases and at J to 3 bases, leaving 10 bases not matched to a gene. Per the germline V gene, CDR1 is SEHNR and CDR2 is FQNEAQ (reference sequence). In nucleotides, the CDR3 is TGTGCCAGCAGCGAAGCCCGCCCTAGCGGGACAGATACGCAGTATTTT. As protein: CASSEARPSGTDTQYF.

V and J are TRBV21-1 and TRBJ2-1; the table calls TRBD2, which could not be checked here. TRBV21-1 is a pseudogene segment. The CDR3 runs to 16 residues. CDR3 coding DNA: TGTGCCAGCAGCCGTATATGCGGGGTTGCCTACAATGAGCAGTTCTTC. This translates into CASSRICGVAYNEQFF.

The chain carries TRBV27 and TRBJ1-1; TRBD1 is a possible D gene (5 bases). The CDR3 contains 13 residues. Trimming stripped 3 bases from V and 5 bases from J, with 10 bases between. Germline CDR1 is MNHEY and CDR2 is SMNVEV (reference sequence). The CDR3 nucleotides are TGTGCCAGCAGTTTGGGCAGGGAAACTGAAGCTTTCTTT. Its protein product is CASSLGRETEAFF.

V is TRBV27 and J is TRBJ2-1, with 13 bases matching TRBD2. In germline, CDR1 is MNHEY, CDR2 SMNVEV (reference sequence). The CDR3 sequence is 17 residues long. Germline trimming cut 2 bases from V and 4 bases from J; bases unmatched to any gene: 5. CDR3 amino acids: CASSLRLAGGLYNEQFF. DNA for the CDR3: TGTGCCAGCAGTTTACGACTAGCGGGAGGTTTATACAATGAGCAGTTCTTC.

The chain recombines TRBV18 with TRBJ2-3; D unresolved. Germline V lookup: CDR1 KGHSH, CDR2 LQKENI. V shed 3 bases and J shed 0 bases, with 4 bases lying between them. CDR3 length: 13 amino acids. The CDR3 here is CASSPISTDTQYF. CDR3 sequence (DNA): TGTGCCAGCTCACCTATTAGCACAGATACGCAGTATTTT.

This clone appeared a single time. CDR3 coding DNA: TGTGCCAGCAGTACCCTACAGGGTACAGGGCAGCCCCAGCATTTT. Protein sequence: CASSTLQGTGQPQHF. The V call is TRBV6-5, the J call TRBJ1-5; TRBD1 is a possible D gene (6 bases). CDR1 is MNHEY and CDR2 is SVGAGI in the germline V gene. V lost 5 bases to trimming and J lost 7 bases, with 18 bases between them. The CDR3 runs 15 residues.

The count of this clone is one. CDR3 amino acids: CASSLAGRASEQYF. The DNA of the CDR3 is TGCGCCAGCAGCTTGGCCGGGCGGGCCAGCGAGCAGTACTTC. V gene TRBV5-1 combines with J gene TRBJ2-7; a weak D match, TRBD2 (5 bases). This CDR3 spans 14 amino acids. V lost 0 bases to trimming and J lost 6 bases, with 13 bases between them. Germline V CDR1 and CDR2: SGHRS, YFSETQ. Full variable domain (missing parts from reference TRBV5-1 and TRBJ2-7): KAGVTQTPRYLIKTRGQQVTLSCSPISGHRSVSWYQQTPGQGLQFLFEYFSETQRNKGNFPGRFSGRQFSNSRSEMNVSTLELGDSALYLCASSLAGRASEQYFGPGTRLTVT.

The chain recombines TRBV19 with TRBJ1-6; the D gene is possibly TRBD1 (6 bases). The CDR3 loop spans 14 amino acids. CDR1 and CDR2 from the germline V gene are LNHDA and SQIVND (reference sequence). V gave up 7 bases and J gave up 4 bases, with 11 bases separating them. The CDR3 DNA reads as TGTGCCAGTACCGAAGGGGGTTATAATTCACCCCTCCACTTT. This gives the protein CASTEGGYNSPLHF.

This clone is a singleton in its sample. The chain combines TRBV5-8 with TRBJ1-4, with D tentatively TRBD1 (5 bases). CDR1 is SGHTS, CDR2 YDEGEE, per germline. V was pared by 10 bases and J by 7 bases, with 26 bases between. The CDR3 is 16 residues long. CDR3 in amino acids: CAAGGQTGKLGEKLFF. The CDR3, as DNA: TGTGCCGCCGGGGGTCAGACGGGGAAGTTGGGTGAAAAACTGTTTTTT.

The chain combines TRBV19 with TRBJ1-2; TRBD1 matches at 8 bases. From germline, CDR1 is LNHDA and CDR2 SQIVND (reference sequence). Unmatched junction bases numbered 7, after V lost 4 bases and J lost 6 bases. The CDR3 is 14 amino acids. The CDR3 protein is CASSKLTGDHGYTF. Here the CDR3 DNA reads TGTGCCAGTAGTAAACTGACAGGGGATCATGGCTACACCTTC.

The V gene is TRBV5-1, the J gene TRBJ1-4; no clear D. This CDR3 spans 14 amino acids. Deletions cut 3 bases from V and 7 bases from J, with 13 bases between. Germline V gene sequence: CDR1 SGHRS, CDR2 YFSETQ. As DNA, the CDR3 is TGCGCCAGCAGCTCGACCGCGGGAGCTGAAAAACTGTTTTTT. Protein sequence: CASSSTAGAEKLFF.

The rearrangement links TRBV5-6 to TRBJ1-6; perhaps TRBD1 as D (6 bases). The V end was cut by 2 bases, the J end by 6 bases, with 9 bases between. The CDR3 has 14 amino acids. Germline assignment: CDR1 SGHDT and CDR2 YYEEEE. As DNA, the CDR3 is TGTGCCAGCAGCTTTAGACAGGTTAATTCACCCCTCCACTTT. Amino acid sequence: CASSFRQVNSPLHF. The full variable domain, in which reference TRBV5-6 and TRBJ1-6 provide the parts outside the CDR3, is DAGVTQSPTHLIKTRGQQVTLRCSPKSGHDTVSWYQQALGQGPQFIFQYYEEEERQRGNFPDRFSGHQFPNYSSELNVNALLLGDSALYLCASSFRQVNSPLHFGNGTRLTVT.

The genes are TRBV28 and TRBJ1-1; no definite D call. The V end lost 3 bases, the J end lost 5 bases, and 7 bases lay between the germline ends. From germline, CDR1 is MDHEN and CDR2 SYDVKM. This CDR3 has 12 residues. The CDR3 DNA sequence: TGTGCCAGCAGTTTGGAGGGTACTGAAGCTTTCTTT. It encodes CASSLEGTEAFF.

The genes are TRBV19 and TRBJ1-5, with D maybe TRBD1 (6 bases). Germline V lookup: CDR1 LNHDA, CDR2 SQIVND (reference sequence). Trimming took 5 bases from V and 6 from J, leaving 11 bases between them. The CDR3 is made up of 13 amino acids. The CDR3 is CASSAIQGQPQHF. The CDR3 DNA sequence: TGTGCCAGTAGTGCAATACAGGGTCAGCCCCAGCATTTT.

This chain connects TRBV29-1 to TRBJ1-4, with a tentative D call TRBD1 (5 bases). From germline, CDR1 is SQVTM and CDR2 ANQGSEA. Trimming stripped 7 bases from V and 4 bases from J, with 16 bases between. This CDR3 has 14 residues. The CDR3 sequence is CSASEGVINEKLFF. The CDR3 coding sequence is TGCAGCGCAAGCGAAGGGGTGATTAATGAAAAACTGTTTTTT.

This clone was detected once. V gene TRBV5-1 combines with J gene TRBJ2-5, with a possible D match to TRBD2 (6 bases). With 0 bases removed from V and 4 bases from J, the gap between germline ends came to 10 bases. CDR3 size: 14 residues. CDR1 SGHRS and CDR2 YFSETQ come from the germline V gene. The CDR3 DNA reads TGCGCCAGCAGCTTGGTTTTGGAGGGAGAGACCCAGTACTTC. Amino acid sequence: CASSLVLEGETQYF.